The present T cell receptor (beta chain) was sequenced within a study of blood T cell repertoires in COVID-19. The data were produced by immunoSEQ multiplex PCR, yet TCRdb's version contains in-frame clones alone and is incomplete. The table shows 380,000 or so clones, with more than 70% occurring only once. The CDR3 sequence is 13 residues long. Germline trimming cut 3 bases from V and 5 bases from J; bases unmatched to any gene: 1. Germline values: CDR1 MNHEY, CDR2 SMNVEV (reference sequence). The sequence came from a man aged 35-49 years with acute or convalescent COVID-19. The J gene is TRBJ1-2, the V gene TRBV27; 9 nucleotides line up with TRBD1. Material for sequencing was peripheral blood. The chain's CDR3 is CASSFGTGYGYTF. CDR3 sequence (DNA): TGTGCCAGCAGTTTCGGGACAGGGTATGGCTACACCTTC.